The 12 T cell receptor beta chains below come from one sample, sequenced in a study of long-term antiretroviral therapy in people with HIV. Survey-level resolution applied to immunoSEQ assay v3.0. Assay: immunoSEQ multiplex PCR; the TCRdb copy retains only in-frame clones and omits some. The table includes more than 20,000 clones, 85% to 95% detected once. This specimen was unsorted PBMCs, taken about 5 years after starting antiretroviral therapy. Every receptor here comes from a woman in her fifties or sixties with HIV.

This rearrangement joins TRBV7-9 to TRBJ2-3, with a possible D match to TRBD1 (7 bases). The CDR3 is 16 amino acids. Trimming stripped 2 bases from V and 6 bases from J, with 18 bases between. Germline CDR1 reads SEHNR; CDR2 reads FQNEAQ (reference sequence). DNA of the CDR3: TGTGCCAGCAGCTTATCTGCAGGGGGGTTGTCCGATACGCAGTATTTT. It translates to CASSLSAGGLSDTQYF.

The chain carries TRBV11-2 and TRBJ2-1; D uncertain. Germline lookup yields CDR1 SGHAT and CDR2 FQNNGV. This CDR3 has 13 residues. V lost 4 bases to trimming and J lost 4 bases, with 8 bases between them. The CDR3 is CASSSGVYNEQFF. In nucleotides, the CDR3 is TGTGCCAGCAGCTCCGGAGTGTACAATGAGCAGTTCTTC.

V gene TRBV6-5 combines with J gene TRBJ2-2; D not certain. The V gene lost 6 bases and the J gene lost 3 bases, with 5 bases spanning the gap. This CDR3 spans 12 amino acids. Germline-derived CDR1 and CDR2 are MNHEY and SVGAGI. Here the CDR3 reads CASSRDTGELFF. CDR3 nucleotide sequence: TGTGCCAGCAGCCGAGACACCGGGGAGCTGTTTTTT.

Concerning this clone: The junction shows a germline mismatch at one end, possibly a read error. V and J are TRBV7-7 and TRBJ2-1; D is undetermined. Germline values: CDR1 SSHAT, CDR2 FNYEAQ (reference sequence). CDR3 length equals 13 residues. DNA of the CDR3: TGTGCTAGCAGCTGGACGGTGAGCAATGAGCAGTTCTTC. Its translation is CASSWTVSNEQFF.

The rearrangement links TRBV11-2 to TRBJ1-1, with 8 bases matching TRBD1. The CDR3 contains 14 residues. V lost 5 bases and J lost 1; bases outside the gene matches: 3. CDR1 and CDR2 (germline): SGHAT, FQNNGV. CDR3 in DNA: TGTGCCAGCAGCCCCGGACAGGGGAACACTGAAGCTTTCTTT. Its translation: CASSPGQGNTEAFF.

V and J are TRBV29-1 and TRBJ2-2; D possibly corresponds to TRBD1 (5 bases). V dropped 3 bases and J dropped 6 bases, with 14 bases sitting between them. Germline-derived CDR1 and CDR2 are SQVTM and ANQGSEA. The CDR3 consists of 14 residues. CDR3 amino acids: CSVEGGAEAGELFF. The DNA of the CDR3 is TGCAGCGTTGAGGGTGGGGCCGAGGCCGGGGAGCTGTTTTTT.

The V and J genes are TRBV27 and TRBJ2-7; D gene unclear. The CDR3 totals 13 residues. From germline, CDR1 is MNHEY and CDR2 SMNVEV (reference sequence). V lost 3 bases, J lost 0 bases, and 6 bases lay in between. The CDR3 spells CASSFENSYEQYF. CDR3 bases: TGTGCCAGCAGTTTTGAAAACTCCTACGAGCAGTACTTC.

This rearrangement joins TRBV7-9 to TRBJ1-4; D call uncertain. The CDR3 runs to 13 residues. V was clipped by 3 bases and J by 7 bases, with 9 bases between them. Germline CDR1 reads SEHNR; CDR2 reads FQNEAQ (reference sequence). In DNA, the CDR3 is TGTGCCAGCAGCTTGGGTGCAGGTGAAAAACTGTTTTTT. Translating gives CASSLGAGEKLFF.

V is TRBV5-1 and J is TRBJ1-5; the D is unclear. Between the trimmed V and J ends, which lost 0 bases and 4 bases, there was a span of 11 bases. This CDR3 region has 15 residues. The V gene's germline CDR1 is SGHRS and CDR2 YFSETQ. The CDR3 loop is CASSLGTELNQPQHF. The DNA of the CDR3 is TGCGCCAGCAGCTTGGGTACAGAGCTAAATCAGCCCCAGCATTTT. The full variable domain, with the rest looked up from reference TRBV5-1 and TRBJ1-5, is KAGVTQTPRYLIKTRGQQVTLSCSPISGHRSVSWYQQTPGQGLQFLFEYFSETQRNKGNFPGRFSGRQFSNSRSEMNVSTLELGDSALYLCASSLGTELNQPQHFGDGTRLSIL.

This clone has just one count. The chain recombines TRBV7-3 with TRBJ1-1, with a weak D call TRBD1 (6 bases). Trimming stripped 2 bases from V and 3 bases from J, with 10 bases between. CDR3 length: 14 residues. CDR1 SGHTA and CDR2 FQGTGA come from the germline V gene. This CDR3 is CASSLGGQYTEAFF. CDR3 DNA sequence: TGTGCCAGCAGCTTAGGCGGACAGTACACTGAAGCTTTCTTT. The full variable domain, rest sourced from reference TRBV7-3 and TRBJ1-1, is GAGVSQTPSNKVTEKGKYVELRCDPISGHTALYWYRQSLGQGPEFLIYFQGTGAADDSGLPNDRFFAVRPEGSVSTLKIQRTERGDSAVYLCASSLGGQYTEAFFGQGTRLTVV.

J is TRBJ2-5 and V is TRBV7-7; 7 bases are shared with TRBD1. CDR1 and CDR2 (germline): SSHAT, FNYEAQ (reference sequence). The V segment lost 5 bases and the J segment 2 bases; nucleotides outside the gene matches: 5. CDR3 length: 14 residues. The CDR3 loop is CASSTRQGQETQYF. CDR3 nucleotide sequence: TGTGCCAGCAGCACCCGACAGGGACAAGAGACCCAGTACTTC.

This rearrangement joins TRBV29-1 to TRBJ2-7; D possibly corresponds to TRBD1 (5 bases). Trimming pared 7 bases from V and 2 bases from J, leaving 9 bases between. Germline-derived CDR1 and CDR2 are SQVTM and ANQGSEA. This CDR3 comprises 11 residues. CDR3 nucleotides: TGCAGCGCCAAGGGGCCCTACGAGCAGTACTTC. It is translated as CSAKGPYEQYF.